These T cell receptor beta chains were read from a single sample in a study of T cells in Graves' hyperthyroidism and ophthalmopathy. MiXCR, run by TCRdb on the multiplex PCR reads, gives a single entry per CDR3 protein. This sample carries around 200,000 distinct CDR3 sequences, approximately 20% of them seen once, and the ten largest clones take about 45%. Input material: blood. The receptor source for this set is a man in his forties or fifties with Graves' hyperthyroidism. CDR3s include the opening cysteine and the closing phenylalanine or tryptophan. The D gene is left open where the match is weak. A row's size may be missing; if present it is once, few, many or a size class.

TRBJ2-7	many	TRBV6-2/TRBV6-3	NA	CASREADEGWSPYEQYF	TGTGCCAGCAGGGAAGCGGATGAGGGGTGGTCGCCCTACGAGCAGTACTTC
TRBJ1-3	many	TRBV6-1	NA	CASNPVQHSGNTIYF	TGTGCCAGCAACCCGGTGCAACACTCTGGAAACACCATATATTTT
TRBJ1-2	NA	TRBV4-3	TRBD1	CASSQDVTQGHWGYTF	TGCGCCAGCAGCCAAGATGTAACACAGGGGCATTGGGGCTACACCTTC
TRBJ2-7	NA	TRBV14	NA	CASSQDWNLYEQYF	TGTGCCAGCAGCCAAGATTGGAACCTCTACGAGCAGTACTTC
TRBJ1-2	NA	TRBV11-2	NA	CASSFRDGVYGYTF	TGTGCCAGCAGTTTCCGGGACGGAGTCTATGGCTACACCTTC
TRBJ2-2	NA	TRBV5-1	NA	CASMWGTGELFF	TGCGCCAGCATGTGGGGAACCGGGGAGCTGTTTTTT
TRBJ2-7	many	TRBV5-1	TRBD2	CASSPLAGPSYEQYF	TGCGCCAGCAGTCCTCTAGCGGGGCCCTCCTACGAGCAGTACTTC
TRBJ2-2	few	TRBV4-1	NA	CASSQGATYTGELFF	TGCGCCAGCAGCCAAGGGGCTACTTACACCGGGGAGCTGTTTTTT
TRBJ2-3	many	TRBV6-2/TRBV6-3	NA	CASSYSRGLTDTQYF	TGTGCCAGCAGTTACTCAAGGGGACTCACAGATACGCAGTATTTT
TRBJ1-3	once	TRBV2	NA	CASSEEAGQGNTIYF	TGTGCCAGCAGTGAAGAGGCAGGGCAAGGAAACACCATATATTTT
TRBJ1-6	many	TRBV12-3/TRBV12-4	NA	CASGVSSYNSPLHF	TGTGCCAGCGGGGTCAGCTCCTATAATTCACCCCTCCACTTT
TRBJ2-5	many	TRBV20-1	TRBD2	CSAARGQETQYF	TGCAGTGCGGCGCGGGGGCAAGAGACCCAGTACTTC
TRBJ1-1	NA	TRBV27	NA	CASSPFSGGARNTEAFF	TGTGCCAGCAGTCCCTTCTCCGGGGGGGCGAGGAACACTGAAGCTTTCTTT
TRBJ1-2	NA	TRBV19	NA	CASRRLYGYTF	TGTGCCAGTAGAAGGCTGTATGGCTACACCTTC
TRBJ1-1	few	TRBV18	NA	CASSPRAGDEAFF	TGTGCCAGCTCACCACGGGCAGGGGACGAAGCTTTCTTT
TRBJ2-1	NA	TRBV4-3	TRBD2	CASSQDTSGGLDEQFF	TGCGCCAGCAGCCAAGACACTAGCGGGGGGCTTGATGAGCAGTTCTTC